The clone carrying this T cell receptor beta chain was detected once. The sample is drawn from a study of blood T cell repertoires in COVID-19. Sequenced by immunoSEQ multiplex PCR; TCRdb stores in-frame clones only, minus some. The sample yields roughly 90,000 clones, about 77% seen once. Germline values: CDR1 MNHEY, CDR2 SVGAGI. Trimming took 3 bases from V and 8 from J; bases not matched to a gene: 6. The CDR3 contains 15 residues. The chain employs TRBV6-5 and TRBJ1-6, with 8 nucleotides matching TRBD1. This clonotype was obtained from a human donor in a cohort sampled during active COVID-19. Input material: peripheral blood. The CDR3 reads CASSYNGQGDSPLHF. Written as DNA, the CDR3 is TGTGCCAGCAGTTATAACGGACAGGGTGATTCACCCCTCCACTTT.